This TCR beta chain was profiled in a study of blood T cell repertoires in COVID-19. V gave up 5 bases and J gave up 9 bases, with 20 bases separating them. The CDR3 is made up of 15 amino acids. Per the germline V gene, CDR1 is MNHEY and CDR2 is SVGEGT. The assay was immunoSEQ multiplex PCR, and TCRdb's table has in-frame clones only and misses some. The sample consists of over 200,000 clones, approximately 90% of them appearing once. In its sample, this clone was seen once. The receptor's source is a woman between 40 and 55 years old who had recovered from COVID-19. The chain joins TRBV6-2 or TRBV6-3 to TRBJ2-4, with D perhaps matching TRBD2 (5 bases). Input material: peripheral blood. The CDR3 reads CASSPGGRPAGIQYF. DNA for the CDR3: TGTGCCAGCAGTCCCGGCGGGCGGCCCGCCGGCATTCAGTACTTC.